This is a list of T cell receptor beta chains from one sample in a study of T cell responses to AZD1222 COVID-19 vaccine. Clones were sequenced by immunoSEQ multiplex PCR, and TCRdb holds only the in-frame ones, with some missing. Counted here are some 180,000 clones, over 85% occurring once; the ten biggest clones make up about 1%. The source material was peripheral blood, sampled 28 days after the second dose of the MenACWY control vaccine. These TCRs come from an adult who received the MenACWY meningococcal vaccine as a control. The CDR3 runs from the conserved cysteine through the conserved F or W. D genes are given only for firm matches. Size is stated for part of the rows, as once, few or many counts, or as a class when the clone is expanded.

j_call: TRBJ2-1
v_call: TRBV5-1
clone_size: .
d_call: TRBD1
cdr3_aa: CASSLGQGAKNEQFF
cdr3_nt: TGCGCCAGCAGCTTGGGTCAGGGGGCGAAGAATGAGCAGTTCTTC

j_call: TRBJ1-2
v_call: TRBV5-5
clone_size: .
d_call: TRBD1
cdr3_aa: CASRPTGGNYGYTF
cdr3_nt: TGTGCCAGCAGACCGACAGGGGGCAACTATGGCTACACCTTC

j_call: TRBJ2-7
v_call: TRBV19
clone_size: .
d_call: TRBD2
cdr3_aa: CASRESGLAGNEQYF
cdr3_nt: TGTGCCAGTCGTGAGTCGGGACTAGCGGGGAACGAGCAGTACTTC

j_call: TRBJ1-2
v_call: TRBV7-9
clone_size: .
d_call: .
cdr3_aa: CASSLAEAADPGYTF
cdr3_nt: TGTGCCAGCAGCTTAGCGGAGGCGGCAGATCCTGGCTACACCTTC

j_call: TRBJ1-2
v_call: TRBV6-5
clone_size: .
d_call: .
cdr3_aa: CASSKDSNYGYTF
cdr3_nt: TGTGCCAGCAGTAAGGACAGTAACTATGGCTACACCTTC

j_call: TRBJ2-7
v_call: TRBV19
clone_size: .
d_call: .
cdr3_aa: CASSRSGTPAYEQYF
cdr3_nt: TGTGCCAGTAGTAGGTCCGGGACACCTGCCTACGAGCAGTACTTC

j_call: TRBJ1-2
v_call: TRBV27
clone_size: .
d_call: .
cdr3_aa: CASSTTANYGYTF
cdr3_nt: TGTGCCAGCAGCACCACAGCTAACTATGGCTACACCTTC

j_call: TRBJ2-5
v_call: TRBV20-1
clone_size: .
d_call: TRBD1
cdr3_aa: CSASTGQGRWQTQYF
cdr3_nt: TGCAGTGCTAGTACGGGACAGGGCAGATGGCAGACCCAGTACTTC

j_call: TRBJ1-1
v_call: TRBV2
clone_size: .
d_call: .
cdr3_aa: CASSQSFTEAFF
cdr3_nt: TGTGCCAGCAGCCAAAGTTTCACTGAAGCTTTCTTT

j_call: TRBJ1-1
v_call: TRBV6-2/TRBV6-3
clone_size: once
d_call: .
cdr3_aa: CASSYSSGVSTGWYTEAFF
cdr3_nt: TGTGCCAGCAGTTACTCGAGTGGGGTGTCCACCGGATGGTACACTGAAGCTTTCTTT

j_call: TRBJ2-2
v_call: TRBV5-5
clone_size: .
d_call: .
cdr3_aa: CASSWQGGPNTGELFF
cdr3_nt: TGTGCCAGCAGCTGGCAGGGCGGTCCGAACACCGGGGAGCTGTTTTTT

j_call: TRBJ1-6
v_call: TRBV5-1
clone_size: .
d_call: .
cdr3_aa: CASSLVGGPNSPLHF
cdr3_nt: TGCGCCAGCAGCTTGGTGGGGGGACCTAATTCACCCCTCCACTTT

j_call: TRBJ1-3
v_call: TRBV9
clone_size: once
d_call: .
cdr3_aa: CASSPRGVSGNTIYF
cdr3_nt: TGTGCCAGCAGCCCCCGGGGGGTCTCTGGAAACACCATATATTTT

j_call: TRBJ1-3
v_call: TRBV7-9
clone_size: .
d_call: .
cdr3_aa: CASSPTGLSGNTIYF
cdr3_nt: TGTGCCAGCAGCCCAACAGGGTTATCTGGAAACACCATATATTTT

j_call: TRBJ1-2
v_call: TRBV27
clone_size: .
d_call: TRBD1
cdr3_aa: CASRPQGGGLGYTF
cdr3_nt: TGTGCCAGCAGACCCCAGGGAGGGGGCCTTGGCTACACCTTC

j_call: TRBJ2-2
v_call: TRBV6-5
clone_size: .
d_call: .
cdr3_aa: CASSYAGELFF
cdr3_nt: TGTGCCAGCAGTTACGCCGGGGAGCTGTTTTTT

j_call: TRBJ1-3
v_call: TRBV27
clone_size: .
d_call: .
cdr3_aa: CASSLNGQRNTIYF
cdr3_nt: TGTGCCAGCAGTTTAAACGGACAGAGAAACACCATATATTTT

j_call: TRBJ1-3
v_call: TRBV30
clone_size: .
d_call: .
cdr3_aa: CAWSVAGLGNTIYF
cdr3_nt: TGTGCCTGGAGTGTGGCAGGGTTAGGAAACACCATATATTTT

j_call: TRBJ1-1
v_call: TRBV7-3
clone_size: .
d_call: TRBD1
cdr3_aa: CASSLSGGPEAFF
cdr3_nt: TGTGCCAGCAGCTTATCAGGGGGCCCTGAAGCTTTCTTT

j_call: TRBJ2-3
v_call: TRBV18
clone_size: .
d_call: .
cdr3_aa: CASSLAGDTQYF
cdr3_nt: TGTGCCAGCTCACTAGCAGGAGATACGCAGTATTTT

j_call: TRBJ1-2
v_call: TRBV30
clone_size: .
d_call: .
cdr3_aa: CAWSGLTGNYGYTF
cdr3_nt: TGTGCCTGGAGTGGATTGACAGGCAACTATGGCTACACCTTC

j_call: TRBJ1-2
v_call: TRBV6-2/TRBV6-3
clone_size: .
d_call: .
cdr3_aa: CASSRTVGGYTF
cdr3_nt: TGTGCCAGCAGCCGGACCGTCGGGGGCTACACCTTC

j_call: TRBJ2-5
v_call: TRBV7-2
clone_size: .
d_call: .
cdr3_aa: CASSTTLASETQYF
cdr3_nt: TGTGCCAGCAGCACAACCCTAGCCTCGGAGACCCAGTACTTC

j_call: TRBJ2-3
v_call: TRBV5-1
clone_size: .
d_call: .
cdr3_aa: CASSWTAGDTQYF
cdr3_nt: TGCGCCAGCAGTTGGACTGCTGGGGATACGCAGTATTTT

j_call: TRBJ2-3
v_call: TRBV28
clone_size: .
d_call: .
cdr3_aa: CASSFRADTQYF
cdr3_nt: TGTGCCAGCAGTTTCCGAGCAGATACGCAGTATTTT

j_call: TRBJ2-5
v_call: TRBV19
clone_size: .
d_call: TRBD2
cdr3_aa: CASSYALGGGVQKTQYF
cdr3_nt: TGTGCCAGTAGCTATGCACTAGGCGGGGGGGTCCAGAAGACCCAGTACTTC

j_call: TRBJ2-7
v_call: TRBV2
clone_size: once
d_call: TRBD1
cdr3_aa: CASSPGTEIYEQYF
cdr3_nt: TGTGCCAGCAGTCCCGGGACAGAAATCTACGAGCAGTACTTC

j_call: TRBJ2-1
v_call: TRBV7-9
clone_size: few
d_call: .
cdr3_aa: CASIGQVDEQFF
cdr3_nt: TGTGCCAGCATCGGCCAAGTCGATGAGCAGTTCTTC

j_call: TRBJ1-3
v_call: TRBV5-6
clone_size: .
d_call: .
cdr3_aa: CASSLYEKGRVAGNTIYF
cdr3_nt: TGTGCCAGCAGCTTGTATGAGAAGGGGAGGGTGGCTGGAAACACCATATATTTT

j_call: TRBJ1-1
v_call: TRBV28
clone_size: .
d_call: TRBD1
cdr3_aa: CASMGQGAAFF
cdr3_nt: TGTGCCAGCATGGGCCAGGGGGCAGCTTTCTTT

j_call: TRBJ2-7
v_call: TRBV3-1/TRBV3-2
clone_size: .
d_call: .
cdr3_aa: CASSLLPYEQYF
cdr3_nt: TGTGCCAGCAGCCTTCTCCCCTACGAGCAGTACTTC

j_call: TRBJ1-5
v_call: TRBV28
clone_size: .
d_call: TRBD1
cdr3_aa: CASSSGQGYEPQHF
cdr3_nt: TGTGCCAGCAGTTCGGGACAGGGTTATGAGCCCCAGCATTTT

j_call: TRBJ2-5
v_call: TRBV11-1
clone_size: .
d_call: .
cdr3_aa: CASSLAGAETQYF
cdr3_nt: TGTGCCAGCAGCTTAGCTGGGGCCGAGACCCAGTACTTC

j_call: TRBJ1-1
v_call: TRBV6-5
clone_size: .
d_call: .
cdr3_aa: CASSYGGVNTEAFF
cdr3_nt: TGTGCCAGCAGTTACGGGGGGGTGAACACTGAAGCTTTCTTT

j_call: TRBJ1-5
v_call: TRBV3-1/TRBV3-2
clone_size: .
d_call: .
cdr3_aa: CASSQATAGRSNQPQHF
cdr3_nt: TGTGCCAGCAGCCAAGCAACGGCCGGGCGAAGCAATCAGCCCCAGCATTTT

j_call: TRBJ2-2
v_call: TRBV4-2
clone_size: once
d_call: TRBD1
cdr3_aa: CASSHLGSGGTGELFF
cdr3_nt: TGTGCCAGCAGCCACCTAGGCTCAGGGGGCACCGGGGAGCTGTTTTTT

j_call: TRBJ2-2
v_call: TRBV3-1/TRBV3-2
clone_size: .
d_call: TRBD2
cdr3_aa: CASSPRGGSGELFF
cdr3_nt: TGTGCCAGCAGCCCGCGCGGGGGGTCCGGGGAGCTGTTTTTT

j_call: TRBJ2-3
v_call: TRBV28
clone_size: .
d_call: TRBD2
cdr3_aa: CASRIVASGVTDTQYF
cdr3_nt: TGTGCCAGCAGAATAGTGGCTAGCGGAGTTACAGATACGCAGTATTTT

j_call: TRBJ2-6
v_call: TRBV6-6
clone_size: .
d_call: .
cdr3_aa: CASYSRSGANVLTF
cdr3_nt: TGTGCCAGCTACAGTCGCTCTGGGGCCAACGTCCTGACTTTC

j_call: TRBJ1-2
v_call: TRBV11-2
clone_size: .
d_call: .
cdr3_aa: CASSLDWGERYGYTF
cdr3_nt: TGTGCCAGCAGCTTAGATTGGGGTGAACGCTATGGCTACACCTTC